The 8 T cell receptor beta chains listed next were all sequenced from one sample in a study of shared clonotypes between healthy human individuals (dated by TCRdb to about 2020). Libraries were prepared through the immunoSEQ multiplex PCR assay. The clones in this table, taken by TCRdb from immuneACCESS, are in-frame only. Not every clone is retained; where verified, under half of the shortfall comes from an unresolved V gene, and the cause of the rest is unknown. The sample table contains fewer than 850,000 clones; only one count was recorded for about 90% of them. 34% of the sample lies in the top ten. Material for sequencing was memory CD8+ T cells from PBMCs. The sample's cell subset or site label, in plain terms: CD45RO+ cells pooled with CCR7-negative TemRA cells. Receptor source: a man aged 18 to 29 in good health. Some clones in this sample may be carry-over from other donors' samples.

The CDR3 loop is CASSVSSGAPLPYEQYF. The CDR3 DNA reads as TGTGCCAGCAGTGTCTCTAGCGGGGCCCCTTTACCCTACGAGCAGTACTTC. The chain uses TRBV27 and TRBJ2-7; 9 bases agree with TRBD2. Germline V gene sequence: CDR1 MNHEY, CDR2 SMNVEV (reference sequence). V lost 5 bases to trimming and J lost 2 bases; unmatched junction nucleotides: 13. CDR3 size: 17 residues.

The CDR3 loop is CASSLSREGLGYEQYF. CDR3 coding DNA: TGTGCCAGCAGTTTGTCGCGGGAGGGCTTGGGATACGAGCAGTACTTC. J is TRBJ2-7 and V is TRBV28; the match to TRBD2 covers 9 bases. The length of the CDR3 is 16 residues. Germline-derived CDR1 and CDR2 are MDHEN and SYDVKM. V was pared by 3 bases and J by 4 bases, with 10 bases of the junction left unmatched.

The chain links TRBV27 to TRBJ2-1; D is unclear. Trimming shortened V by 3 bases and J by 3 bases, and 6 bases separated the two germline ends. This CDR3 has 13 residues. Germline V gene data show CDR1 as MNHEY and CDR2 as SMNVEV (reference sequence). The CDR3 loop is CASSFIRYNEQFF. In DNA, the CDR3 is TGTGCCAGCAGTTTCATTCGCTACAATGAGCAGTTCTTC.

The rearrangement links TRBV5-1 to TRBJ2-7; a weak D match, TRBD1 (6 bases). The germline CDR1 and CDR2 sequences are SGHRS and YFSETQ. V was clipped by 5 bases and J by 3 bases, with 15 bases between them. The CDR3 runs 14 residues. The CDR3 nucleotides are TGCGCCAGCAGTTCGGCAGGGGAAAACTACGAGCAGTACTTC. Encoded protein: CASSSAGENYEQYF.

This chain connects TRBV7-3 to TRBJ2-1; D possibly uses TRBD1 or TRBD2 (5 bases each). Germline assignment: CDR1 SGHTA and CDR2 FQGTGA. The CDR3 length is 14 residues. Trimming stripped 6 bases from V and 9 bases from J, with 18 bases between. Here the CDR3 reads CASSPSHKRGEQFF. Written as DNA, the CDR3 is TGTGCCAGCAGTCCTAGTCACAAGAGGGGTGAGCAGTTCTTC.

V usage is TRBV19 and J usage is TRBJ2-1; TRBD2 aligns across 8 bases. J gave up 5 bases and V 7 bases, and 7 bases lay outside the gene matches. The CDR3 extends over 14 amino acids. The germline V gene encodes CDR1 LNHDA and CDR2 SQIVND (reference sequence). The DNA of the CDR3 is TGTGCCAGTACCACCGGGAGGGGCCACAATGAGCAGTTCTTC. Translated, it gives CASTTGRGHNEQFF. The whole variable domain, remainder taken from reference TRBV19 and TRBJ2-1, is DGGITQSPKYLFRKEGQNVTLSCEQNLNHDAMYWYRQDPGQGLRLIYYSQIVNDFQKGDIAEGYSVSREKKESFPLTVTSAQKNPTAFYLCASTTGRGHNEQFFGPGTRLTVL.

This rearrangement joins TRBV7-8 to TRBJ1-2; 7 bases line up with TRBD1. In germline, CDR1 is SGHVS, CDR2 FQNEAQ. The V and J ends lost 4 bases and 5 bases, in that order; junction bases with no gene match: 7. The CDR3 is made up of 14 amino acids. The CDR3 is CASSSGQLKYGYTF. The CDR3 DNA reads as TGTGCCAGCAGCTCGGGACAGCTAAAATATGGCTACACCTTC.

V usage is TRBV27 and J usage is TRBJ2-7, with a possible D match to TRBD2 (6 bases). The CDR3 spans 16 residues. The V and J ends lost 6 bases and 0 bases respectively, with 18 bases between them. The germline V gene has CDR1 MNHEY and CDR2 SMNVEV (reference sequence). The CDR3 region has the DNA TGTGCCAGCAGCCCCGGGGCCGGGGGATACTCCTACGAGCAGTACTTC. Amino acids: CASSPGAGGYSYEQYF.